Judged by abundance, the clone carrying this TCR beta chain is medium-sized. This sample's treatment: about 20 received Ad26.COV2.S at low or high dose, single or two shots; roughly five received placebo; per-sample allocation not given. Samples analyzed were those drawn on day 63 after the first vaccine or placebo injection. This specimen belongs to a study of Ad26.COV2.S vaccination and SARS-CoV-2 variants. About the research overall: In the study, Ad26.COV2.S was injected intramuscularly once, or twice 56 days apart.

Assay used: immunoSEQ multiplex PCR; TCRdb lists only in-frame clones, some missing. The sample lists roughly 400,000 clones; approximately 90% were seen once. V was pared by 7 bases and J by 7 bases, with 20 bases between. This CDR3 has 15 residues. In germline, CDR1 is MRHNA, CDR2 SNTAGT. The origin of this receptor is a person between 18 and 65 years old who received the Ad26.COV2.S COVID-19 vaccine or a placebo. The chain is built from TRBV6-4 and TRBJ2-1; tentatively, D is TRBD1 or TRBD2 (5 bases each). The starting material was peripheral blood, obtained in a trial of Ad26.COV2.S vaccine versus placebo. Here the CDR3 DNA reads TGTGCCAGCACCAGCCCCGGGGCCCAGATGAATGAGCAGTTCTTC. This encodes CASTSPGAQMNEQFF.